A single sample gave rise to the 6 T cell receptor beta chains below, sequenced in a study of tumor-infiltrating lymphocytes in localized non-small cell lung cancer. Assay used: immunoSEQ multiplex PCR; TCRdb lists only in-frame clones, some missing. The sample gives over 5,500 clones, approximately 60% of which show up once; roughly an eighth is in the top ten. The sequenced sample was lung tumor tissue. These receptors were obtained from a human donor with non-small cell lung cancer.

The chain has TRBV7-9 and TRBJ2-1, with TRBD2 identical over 7 bases. CDR3 length equals 15 residues. Germline V CDR1 and CDR2: SEHNR, FQNEAQ (reference sequence). V shed 0 bases, J shed 8 bases, and the junction held 7 bases outside the gene matches. CDR3 DNA sequence: TGTGCCAGCAGCTTAGCGGGAGGGATTGTGGATGAGCAGTTCTTC. This sequence encodes CASSLAGGIVDEQFF.

This clone appeared a few times. This chain joins TRBV4-1 and TRBJ2-4; TRBD1 agrees at 7 bases. Trimming cost V 4 bases and J 3 bases; bases outside gene matches: 9. This CDR3 spans 16 amino acids. CDR1 and CDR2 from the germline V gene are MGHRA and YSYEKL. DNA of the CDR3: TGCGCCAGCAGCCTTACAGGGGAGCATGGCAAAAACATTCAGTACTTC. It specifies CASSLTGEHGKNIQYF.

V usage is TRBV6-1 and J usage is TRBJ2-3; 9 bases fit TRBD2. Germline V gives CDR1 MNHNS, CDR2 SASEGT. The CDR3 runs 15 residues. Trimming cost V 6 bases and J 2 bases; bases outside gene matches: 6. DNA of the CDR3: TGTGCCAGCAGAAGACTAGCGGTAACCACAGATACGCAGTATTTT. Amino acid sequence: CASRRLAVTTDTQYF.

The rearrangement links TRBV6-6 to TRBJ1-1; no firm D call. There are 15 residues in the CDR3. From germline, CDR1 is MNHNY and CDR2 SVGAGI (reference sequence). V was cut by 4 bases and J by 2 bases, with 14 bases left in between. The CDR3 protein is CASSSLFIGNTEAFF. CDR3 bases: TGTGCCAGCAGTTCCCTGTTTATCGGTAACACTGAAGCTTTCTTT.

The rearrangement links TRBV5-1 to TRBJ1-1; D is unclear. This CDR3 region has 13 residues. V lost 2 bases and J 0 bases, leaving 5 bases between the germline ends. The germline V gene has CDR1 SGHRS and CDR2 YFSETQ. In nucleotides, the CDR3 is TGCGCCAGCAGCTTATCTGTGAACACTGAAGCTTTCTTT. It codes for CASSLSVNTEAFF. Complete variable domain (other parts from reference TRBV5-1 and TRBJ1-1): KAGVTQTPRYLIKTRGQQVTLSCSPISGHRSVSWYQQTPGQGLQFLFEYFSETQRNKGNFPGRFSGRQFSNSRSEMNVSTLELGDSALYLCASSLSVNTEAFFGQGTRLTVV.

This clone was detected a few times. This chain links TRBV18 with TRBJ2-7; D tentatively reads TRBD1 or TRBD2 (5 bases each). The CDR3 has 14 amino acids. Germline CDR1 KGHSH, CDR2 LQKENI. V was trimmed by 0 bases and J by 0 bases, leaving 6 bases between them. The CDR3 nucleotides read TGTGCCAGCTCACCACCGGGACGCTCCTACGAGCAGTACTTC. Translation gives CASSPPGRSYEQYF.